This T cell receptor (beta chain) stems from a study of T cell responses to AZD1222 COVID-19 vaccine. The study's findings and limits: With two AZD1222 doses given, Spike-specific TCR breadth and depth both rose. Reportedly, nearly half the spike-specific TCRs target unmutated variant regions. Researchers took repertoire samples only after the peak T cell response had come.

A word on this clone: What it recognizes is unknown.

Sequencing was performed with immunoSEQ multiplex PCR; in TCRdb, only in-frame clones are kept and a portion is missing. The sample yields approximately 94,000 clones, about 90% seen once. There are 13 residues in the CDR3. The V end was cut by 5 bases, the J end by 4 bases, with 11 bases between. Germline-derived CDR1 and CDR2 are LGHNA and YSLEER. The sample consisted of peripheral blood, taken on day 0 of MenACWY control vaccination. The TCR originated in an adult in good health. V is TRBV4-3 and J is TRBJ2-5, with D maybe TRBD2 (5 bases). The CDR3 nucleotides read TGCGCCAGCAGCGGCCGGGAAGGAGAGACCCAGTACTTC. It is translated as CASSGREGETQYF.